This T cell receptor beta chain was sequenced in a study of T-cell memory formation after mild COVID-19. Points from the study as a whole: Some responding clones appeared in pre-infection memory, suggesting cross-reactive memory joined. Proof of SARS-CoV-2 specificity was absent for the second-wave clones that crested on day 37. Of the contracting clones, CD4+ ones lay mainly in CM and EM, and CD8+ ones in EMRA.

On this clonotype itself: Its specificity is unknown.

With 5 bases removed from V and 8 bases from J, the gap between germline ends came to 18 bases. CDR1 is SEHNR, CDR2 FQNEAQ, per germline (reference sequence). The CDR3 extends over 15 amino acids. 5'RACE with constant-segment primers yielded barcoded, UMI-tagged TCR alpha and TCR beta cDNA libraries. TCRdb reprocessed the 5' RACE reads via MiXCR and lists one record per CDR3 protein. The sample lists 280,000 or so distinct CDR3 sequences, roughly 8.2% occurring once. The sequence was collected from a man younger than 35 who had mild COVID-19 (a few samples of this study predate the infection). Cell type and time point are not known. What was sequenced was PBMCs or a T cell subset sorted from them (not recorded which). V and J are TRBV7-9 and TRBJ1-4; D is unresolved. CDR3 DNA: TGTGCCAGCAGCCTCGGGGTCGATGGGAGGGAAAAACTGTTTTTT. This translates into CASSLGVDGREKLFF.